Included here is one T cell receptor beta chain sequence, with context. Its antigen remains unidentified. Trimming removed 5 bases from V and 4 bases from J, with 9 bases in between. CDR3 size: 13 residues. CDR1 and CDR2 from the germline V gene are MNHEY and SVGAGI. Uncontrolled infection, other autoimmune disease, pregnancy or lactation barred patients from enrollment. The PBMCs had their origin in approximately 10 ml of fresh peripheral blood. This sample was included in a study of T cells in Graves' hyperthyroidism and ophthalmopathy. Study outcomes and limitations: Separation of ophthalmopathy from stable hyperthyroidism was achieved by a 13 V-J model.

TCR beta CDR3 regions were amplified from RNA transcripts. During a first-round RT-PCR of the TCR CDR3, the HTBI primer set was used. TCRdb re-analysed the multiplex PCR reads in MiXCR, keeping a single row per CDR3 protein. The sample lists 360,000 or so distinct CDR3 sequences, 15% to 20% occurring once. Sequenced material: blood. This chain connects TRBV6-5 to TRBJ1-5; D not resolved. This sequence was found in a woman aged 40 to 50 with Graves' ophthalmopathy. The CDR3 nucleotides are TGTGCCAGCAGTGTACTGAATAATCAGCCCCAGCATTTT. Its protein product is CASSVLNNQPQHF.